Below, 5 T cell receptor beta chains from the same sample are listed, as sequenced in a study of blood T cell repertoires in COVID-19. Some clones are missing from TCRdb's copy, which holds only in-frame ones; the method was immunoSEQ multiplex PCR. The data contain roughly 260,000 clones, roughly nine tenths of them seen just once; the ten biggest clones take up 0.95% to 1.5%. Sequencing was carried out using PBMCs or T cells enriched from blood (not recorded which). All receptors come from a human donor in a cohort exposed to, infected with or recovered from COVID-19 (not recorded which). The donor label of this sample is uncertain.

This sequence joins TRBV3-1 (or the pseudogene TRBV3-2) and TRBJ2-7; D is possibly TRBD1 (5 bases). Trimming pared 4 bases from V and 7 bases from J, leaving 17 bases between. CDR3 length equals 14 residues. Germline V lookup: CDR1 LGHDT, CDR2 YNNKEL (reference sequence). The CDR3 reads CASSPGYSLQEQYF. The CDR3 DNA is TGTGCCAGCAGCCCAGGGTACAGCCTCCAGGAGCAGTACTTC.

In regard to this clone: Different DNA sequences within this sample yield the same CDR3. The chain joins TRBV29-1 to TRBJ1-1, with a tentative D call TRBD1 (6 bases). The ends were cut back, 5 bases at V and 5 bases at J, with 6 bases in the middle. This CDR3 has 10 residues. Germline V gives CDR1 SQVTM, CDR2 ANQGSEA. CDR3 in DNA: TGCAGCGTTACAGGGACTGAAGCTTTCTTT. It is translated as CSVTGTEAFF. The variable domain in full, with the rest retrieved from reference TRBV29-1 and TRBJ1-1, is SAVISQKPSRDICQRGTSLTIQCQVDSQVTMMFWYRQQPGQSLTLIATANQGSEATYESGFVIDKFPISRPNLTFSTLTVSNMSPEDSSIYLCSVTGTEAFFGQGTRLTVV.

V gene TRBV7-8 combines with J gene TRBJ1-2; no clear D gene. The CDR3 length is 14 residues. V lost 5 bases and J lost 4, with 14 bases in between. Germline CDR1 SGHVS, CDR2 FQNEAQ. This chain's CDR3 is CASSPRFGGYGYTF. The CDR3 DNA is TGTGCCAGCAGCCCACGTTTCGGTGGCTATGGCTACACCTTC.

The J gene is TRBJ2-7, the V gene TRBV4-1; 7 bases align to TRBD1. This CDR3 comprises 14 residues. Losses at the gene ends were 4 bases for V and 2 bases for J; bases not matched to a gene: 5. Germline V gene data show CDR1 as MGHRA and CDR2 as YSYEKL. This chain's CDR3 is CASSLTGAAYEQYF. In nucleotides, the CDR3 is TGCGCCAGCAGCCTCACAGGGGCCGCCTACGAGCAGTACTTC.

CDR3 residues: CASNLVGQGYTEAFF. CDR3 coding DNA: TGTGCCAGCAATTTGGTTGGACAGGGGTACACTGAAGCTTTCTTT. The V call is TRBV6-5, the J call TRBJ1-1; 9 nucleotides line up with TRBD1. Germline values: CDR1 MNHEY, CDR2 SVGAGI. CDR3 size: 15 residues. V shed 7 bases and J 3 bases; nucleotides not matched to a gene: 9.